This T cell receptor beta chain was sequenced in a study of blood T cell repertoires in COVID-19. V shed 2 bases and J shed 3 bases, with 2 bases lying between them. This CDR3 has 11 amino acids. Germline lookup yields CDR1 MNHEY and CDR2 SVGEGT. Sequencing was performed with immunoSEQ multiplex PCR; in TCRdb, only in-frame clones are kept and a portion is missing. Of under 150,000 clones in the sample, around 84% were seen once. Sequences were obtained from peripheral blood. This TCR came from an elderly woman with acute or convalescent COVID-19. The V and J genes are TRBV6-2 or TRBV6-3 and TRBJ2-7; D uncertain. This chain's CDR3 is CASSYRYEQYF. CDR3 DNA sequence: TGTGCCAGCAGTTACCGCTACGAGCAGTACTTC.